One TCR beta chain is described in this entry. As originally analysed: Amplifying reference gene primers gave estimates of nucleated cell counts. Data came from immunoSEQ multiplex PCR; TCRdb stores just in-frame clones and leaves some out. From that table come the V and J calls and clone size; the DNA was used to work out D and trimming. The repertoire holds around 100,000 clones, with roughly 84% as singletons. This specimen comes from a study of blood T cell repertoires in COVID-19. Background on the study: Acute-phase and convalescent COVID-19 samples originated in the United States, Italy and Spain. From T cells, B-cell-depleted T cells, or PBMCs came the material, which was cDNA or gDNA.

The CDR3 spans 15 residues. The sample comprised peripheral blood. The source is a human donor in a cohort sampled during active COVID-19. This chain connects TRBV7-5 to TRBJ2-5; the listed D gene, TRBD1, was not tested against the DNA. TRBV7-5 is a recognized pseudogene. The CDR3 protein is CVRSLAGTEQETQYF. Written as DNA, the CDR3 is TGTGTCAGAAGCTTAGCCGGGACAGAGCAAGAGACCCAGTACTTC.